The 11 T cell receptor beta chains below come from one sample, sequenced in a study of CD4+ T cells in melanoma. The repertoire was sequenced with immunoSEQ multiplex PCR; TCRdb's copy has only in-frame clones and lacks some. The table lists around 6,500 clones, about 71% of them singletons. The sequencing input was cells from a culture (not recorded whether cultured in vitro). These receptors were taken from a human donor with melanoma.

This chain uses TRBV19 with TRBJ1-4, with 7 bases aligning to TRBD1. J gave up 0 bases and V 7 bases, and 17 bases lay outside the gene matches. Germline lookup yields CDR1 LNHDA and CDR2 SQIVND (reference sequence). The CDR3 loop spans 19 amino acids. Written as DNA, the CDR3 is TGTGCCAGTACCTCTTCAATCAGGACAGGACTTGCAACTAATGAAAAACTGTTTTTT. This encodes CASTSSIRTGLATNEKLFF.

The V call is TRBV28, the J call TRBJ2-1, with 8 nucleotides matching TRBD1. Germline V gene sequence: CDR1 MDHEN, CDR2 SYDVKM. Trimming cost V 4 bases and J 2 bases; bases outside gene matches: 10. This CDR3 is 17 amino acids long. The CDR3 DNA follows: TGTGCCAGCAGTTACCACCGGTGGGACAGGACCTACAATGAGCAGTTCTTC. Translation gives CASSYHRWDRTYNEQFF.

This chain joins TRBV28 and TRBJ2-7, with TRBD2 matching over 9 bases. Germline V gene sequence: CDR1 MDHEN, CDR2 SYDVKM. With 6 bases clipped from V and 3 bases from J, the junction kept 6 bases outside the gene matches. This CDR3 is built from 14 residues. Here the CDR3 DNA reads TGTGCCAGCAGCATTAGCGGGGGCTACTACGAGCAGTACTTC. Translated, it gives CASSISGGYYEQYF.

This clone came up once. The V and J genes are TRBV5-6 and TRBJ1-2; 7 nucleotides match TRBD1. The CDR3 runs 13 residues. Germline V gene lookup returns CDR1 SGHDT and CDR2 YYEEEE. The ends lost 2 bases at V and 6 bases at J; junction bases unmatched: 4. CDR3 protein: CASSLGTGDGYTF. CDR3 nucleotides: TGTGCCAGCAGCTTAGGTACAGGGGATGGCTACACCTTC.

J is TRBJ1-3 and V is TRBV18; D is undetermined. The germline V and J ends were trimmed by 4 bases and 3 bases, with 19 bases remaining between them. The CDR3 contains 17 residues. The germline V gene encodes CDR1 KGHSH and CDR2 LQKENI. The CDR3 DNA reads TGTGCCAGCTCACTAAGGTCGGACTCCCCCTTTGGAAACACCATATATTTT. Amino acid sequence: CASSLRSDSPFGNTIYF. The entire variable domain, with the rest obtained from reference TRBV18 and TRBJ1-3, is as follows: NAGVMQNPRHLVRRRGQEARLRCSPMKGHSHVYWYRQLPEEGLKFMVYLQKENIIDESGMPKERFSAEFPKEGPSILRIQQVVRGDSAAYFCASSLRSDSPFGNTIYFGEGSWLTVV.

In this sample, this clone turned up a few times. V usage is TRBV4-1 and J usage is TRBJ2-7; the match to TRBD1 covers 10 bases. The CDR3 extends over 13 amino acids. The V gene end was trimmed by 5 bases and the J gene end by 7 bases; junction bases not matched to a gene: 5. Germline CDR1 MGHRA, CDR2 YSYEKL. In DNA form, the CDR3 reads TGCGCCAGCAGCGGGACAGGGGAGAGAGAGCAGTACTTC. This codes for CASSGTGEREQYF.

The chain recombines TRBV3-1 (or the pseudogene TRBV3-2) with TRBJ2-5, with D possibly being TRBD2 (6 bases). The V end was cut by 1 base, the J end by 2 bases, with 8 bases between. Germline assignment: CDR1 LGHDT and CDR2 YNNKEL (reference sequence). There are 14 residues in the CDR3. CDR3 coding DNA: TGTGCCAGCAGCCAAGGACTAGTTCAAGAGACCCAGTACTTC. The encoded protein is CASSQGLVQETQYF.

The chain links TRBV27 to TRBJ1-1, with a weak D call TRBD1 (5 bases). The CDR3 is 15 amino acids. V lost 5 bases and J lost 1, with 14 bases in between. Germline V gene sequence: CDR1 MNHEY, CDR2 SMNVEV (reference sequence). CDR3 in DNA: TGTGCCAGCAGTCTTTTGGGGGGAGAGAACACTGAAGCTTTCTTT. This gives the protein CASSLLGGENTEAFF.

This clone is labeled medium-sized. The J gene is TRBJ2-1, the V gene TRBV7-8; TRBD2 matches at 8 bases. The germline V gene encodes CDR1 SGHVS and CDR2 FQNEAQ. The CDR3 runs to 15 residues. V was clipped by 1 base and J by 2 bases; unmatched bases: 1. The CDR3 nucleotides read TGTGCCAGCAGCTTAGTGGGACTAGCCTACAATGAGCAGTTCTTC. It codes for CASSLVGLAYNEQFF.

This clone was observed a handful of times. The gene calls are TRBV7-2 and TRBJ2-3; no firm D call. The germline gives CDR1 SGHTA, CDR2 FQGNSA. The CDR3 runs to 13 residues. V was clipped by 1 base and J by 4 bases, with 6 bases between them. CDR3: CASSLVSPDTQYF. DNA for the CDR3: TGTGCCAGCAGCTTAGTCTCCCCAGATACGCAGTATTTT.

This clone has only a few counts. The J gene is TRBJ1-5, the V gene TRBV5-8; maybe TRBD1 (5 bases). The CDR3 is 13 residues long. Trimming took 5 bases from V and 5 from J, leaving 11 bases between them. CDR1 and CDR2 from the germline V gene are SGHTS and YDEGEE. DNA for the CDR3: TGTGCCAGCAGGCTGAGGGGAGATCAGCCCCAGCATTTT. Translation: CASRLRGDQPQHF.